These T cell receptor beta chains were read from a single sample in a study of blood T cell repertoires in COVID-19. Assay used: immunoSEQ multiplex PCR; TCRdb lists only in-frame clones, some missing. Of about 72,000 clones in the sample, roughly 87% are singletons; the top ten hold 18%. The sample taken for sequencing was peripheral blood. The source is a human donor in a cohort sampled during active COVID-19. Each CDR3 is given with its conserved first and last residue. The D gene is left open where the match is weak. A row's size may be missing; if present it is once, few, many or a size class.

CDR3: CAISESGLAGAYNEQFF
DNA: TGTGCCATCAGTGAGTCTGGACTAGCGGGGGCATACAATGAGCAGTTCTTC
V: TRBV10-3
size: -
J: TRBJ2-1
D: TRBD2

CDR3: CASSEGDRGLDQPQHF
DNA: TGTGCCAGCAGTGAGGGGGACAGGGGATTGGATCAGCCCCAGCATTTT
V: TRBV6-1
size: once
J: TRBJ1-5
D: TRBD1

CDR3: CASSLVRYEQYF
DNA: TGCGCCAGCAGCTTGGTCCGCTACGAGCAGTACTTC
V: TRBV5-1
size: -
J: TRBJ2-7
D: -

CDR3: CASSSLSGDGGYGYTF
DNA: TGTGCCAGCAGCTCCTTATCGGGCGACGGAGGCTATGGCTACACCTTC
V: TRBV7-9
size: -
J: TRBJ1-2
D: -

CDR3: CASGIGSGNTIYF
DNA: TGCGCCTCCGGGATTGGGTCTGGAAACACCATATATTTT
V: TRBV2
size: once
J: TRBJ1-3
D: -

CDR3: CASSTSGGESNEQFF
DNA: TGTGCCAGCAGCACTAGCGGGGGGGAGTCCAATGAGCAGTTCTTC
V: TRBV9
size: few
J: TRBJ2-1
D: TRBD2

CDR3: CASSFVGAGAEAFF
DNA: TGTGCCAGCAGCTTCGTAGGTGCGGGAGCTGAAGCTTTCTTT
V: TRBV7-8
size: -
J: TRBJ1-1
D: -

CDR3: CAWSTPLTGGQETQYF
DNA: TGTGCCTGGAGTACACCCTTGACAGGGGGCCAAGAGACCCAGTACTTC
V: TRBV30
size: -
J: TRBJ2-5
D: TRBD1

CDR3: CASSPPGVAGETQYF
DNA: TGTGCCAGCAGCCCCCCGGGGGTAGCGGGGGAGACCCAGTACTTC
V: TRBV7-2
size: -
J: TRBJ2-5
D: TRBD2

CDR3: CASSLTGGYGYTF
DNA: TGTGCCAGCAGCTTGACAGGAGGCTATGGCTACACCTTC
V: TRBV12-3/TRBV12-4
size: -
J: TRBJ1-2
D: -

CDR3: CASSSRVSGEETQYF
DNA: TGTGCCAGCAGCTCCCGGGTTAGCGGGGAGGAGACCCAGTACTTC
V: TRBV7-7
size: few
J: TRBJ2-5
D: TRBD2

CDR3: CASSQVPASYEQYF
DNA: TGTGCCAGCAGCCAAGTACCCGCCAGCTACGAGCAGTACTTC
V: TRBV3-1/TRBV3-2
size: -
J: TRBJ2-7
D: -

CDR3: CASSVGPELNTEAFF
DNA: TGTGCCAGCAGCGTAGGGCCAGAATTGAACACTGAAGCTTTCTTT
V: TRBV9
size: -
J: TRBJ1-1
D: -

CDR3: CASSLGIQGSGEQYF
DNA: TGTGCCAGCAGCTTAGGGATTCAGGGGTCGGGCGAGCAGTACTTC
V: TRBV7-2
size: -
J: TRBJ2-7
D: -